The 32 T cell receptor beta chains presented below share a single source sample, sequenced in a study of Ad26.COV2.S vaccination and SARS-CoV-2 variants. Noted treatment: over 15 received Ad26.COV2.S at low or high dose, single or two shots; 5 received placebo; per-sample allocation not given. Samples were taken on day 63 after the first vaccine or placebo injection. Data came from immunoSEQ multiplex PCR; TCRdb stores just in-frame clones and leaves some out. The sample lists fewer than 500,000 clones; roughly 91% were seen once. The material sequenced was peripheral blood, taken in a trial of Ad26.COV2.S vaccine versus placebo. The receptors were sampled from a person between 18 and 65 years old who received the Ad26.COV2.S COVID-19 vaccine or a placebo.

The CDR3 region is CATRDRGIPGANVLTF. The DNA of the CDR3 is TGTGCCACCCGGGACAGGGGAATCCCTGGGGCCAACGTCCTGACTTTC. This chain links TRBV19 with TRBJ2-6; 10 nucleotides line up with TRBD1. CDR1 and CDR2 from the germline V gene are LNHDA and SQIVND (reference sequence). Trimming cost V 10 bases and J 2 bases; bases outside gene matches: 8. The CDR3 totals 16 residues. The full variable domain, in which reference TRBV19 and TRBJ2-6 provide the parts outside the CDR3, is DGGITQSPKYLFRKEGQNVTLSCEQNLNHDAMYWYRQDPGQGLRLIYYSQIVNDFQKGDIAEGYSVSREKKESFPLTVTSAQKNPTAFYLCATRDRGIPGANVLTFGAGSRLTVL.

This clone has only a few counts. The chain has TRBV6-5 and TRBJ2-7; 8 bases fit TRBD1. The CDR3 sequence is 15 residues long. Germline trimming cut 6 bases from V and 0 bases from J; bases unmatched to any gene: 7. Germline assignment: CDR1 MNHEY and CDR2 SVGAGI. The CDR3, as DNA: TGTGCCAGCAGCATGGACAGGGTGAACTCCTACGAGCAGTACTTC. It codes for CASSMDRVNSYEQYF.

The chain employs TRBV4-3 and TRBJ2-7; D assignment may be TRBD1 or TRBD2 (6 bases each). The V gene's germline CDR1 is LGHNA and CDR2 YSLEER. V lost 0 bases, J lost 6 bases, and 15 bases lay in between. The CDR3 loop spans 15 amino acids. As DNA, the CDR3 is TGCGCCAGCAGCCAAGACTTAGGGGGGCCCCTCGAGCAGTACTTC. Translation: CASSQDLGGPLEQYF.

Here the CDR3 DNA reads TGTGCCAGCAGCAAAGAGGGCAGGGGTCGGAATAGGAGCTCCTACGAGCAGTACTTC. Translating it yields CASSKEGRGRNRSSYEQYF. The chain employs TRBV21-1 and TRBJ2-7; the DNA was not compared with TRBD1, the D call given in the table. TRBV21-1 is labeled a pseudogene. The CDR3 covers 19 residues.

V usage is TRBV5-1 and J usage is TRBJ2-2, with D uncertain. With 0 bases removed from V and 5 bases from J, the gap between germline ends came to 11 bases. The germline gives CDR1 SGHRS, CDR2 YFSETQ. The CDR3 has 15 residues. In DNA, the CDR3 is TGCGCCAGCAGCTTGGAAAGCCACGGAACCGGGGAGCTGTTTTTT. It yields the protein CASSLESHGTGELFF.

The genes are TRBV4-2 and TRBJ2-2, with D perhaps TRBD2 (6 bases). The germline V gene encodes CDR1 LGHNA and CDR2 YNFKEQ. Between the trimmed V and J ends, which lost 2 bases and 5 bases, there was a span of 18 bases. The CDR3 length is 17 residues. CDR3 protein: CASSQRVGRETTGELFF. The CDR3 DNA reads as TGTGCCAGCAGCCAAAGAGTTGGGCGGGAAACGACCGGGGAGCTGTTTTTT.

The CDR3 protein is CATSSDRVNSPLHF. The DNA for the CDR3 is TGTGCCACCAGCAGTGACAGGGTCAATTCACCCCTCCACTTT. The chain employs TRBV15 and TRBJ1-6, with TRBD1 identical over 7 bases. The CDR3 consists of 14 residues. The germline CDR1 and CDR2 sequences are LNHNV and YYDKDF (reference sequence). J was trimmed by 7 bases and V by 3 bases; bases with no gene match: 3.

Written as DNA, the CDR3 is TGTGCCAGCAGTTCGGGGGCCAACGTCCTGACTTTC. As protein: CASSSGANVLTF. The rearrangement uses TRBV7-6 and TRBJ2-6; no definite D call. Trimming pared 6 bases from V and 4 bases from J, leaving 4 bases between. The germline gives CDR1 SGHVS, CDR2 FNYEAQ. This CDR3 region has 12 residues.

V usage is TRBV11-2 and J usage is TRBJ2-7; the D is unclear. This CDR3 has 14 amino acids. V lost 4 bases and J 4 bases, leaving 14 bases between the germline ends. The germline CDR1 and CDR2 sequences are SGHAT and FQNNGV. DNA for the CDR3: TGTGCCAGCAGCTACAGTTCTGGGGATTACGAGCAGTACTTC. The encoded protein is CASSYSSGDYEQYF. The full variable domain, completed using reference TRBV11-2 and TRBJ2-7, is EAGVAQSPRYKIIEKRQSVAFWCNPISGHATLYWYQQILGQGPKLLIQFQNNGVVDDSQLPKDRFSAERLKGVDSTLKIQPAKLEDSAVYLCASSYSSGDYEQYFGPGTRLTVT.

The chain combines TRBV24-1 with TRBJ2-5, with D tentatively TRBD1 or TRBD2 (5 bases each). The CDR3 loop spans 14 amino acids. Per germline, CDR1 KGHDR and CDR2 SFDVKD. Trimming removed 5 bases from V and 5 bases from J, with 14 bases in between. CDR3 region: CATSGGAPVETQYF. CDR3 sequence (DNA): TGTGCCACCAGTGGAGGGGCCCCCGTGGAGACCCAGTACTTC.

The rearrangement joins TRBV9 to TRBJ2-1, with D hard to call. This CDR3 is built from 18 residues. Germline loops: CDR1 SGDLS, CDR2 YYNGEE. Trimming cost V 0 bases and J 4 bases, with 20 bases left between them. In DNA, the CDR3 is TGTGCCAGCAGCGTAGGCCCGCCCCCTAGGCCCCCTTACAATGAGCAGTTCTTC. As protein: CASSVGPPPRPPYNEQFF. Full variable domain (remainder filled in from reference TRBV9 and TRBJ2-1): DSGVTQTPKHLITATGQRVTLRCSPRSGDLSVYWYQQSLDQGLQFLIQYYNGEERAKGNILERFSAQQFPDLHSELNLSSLELGDSALYFCASSVGPPPRPPYNEQFFGPGTRLTVL.

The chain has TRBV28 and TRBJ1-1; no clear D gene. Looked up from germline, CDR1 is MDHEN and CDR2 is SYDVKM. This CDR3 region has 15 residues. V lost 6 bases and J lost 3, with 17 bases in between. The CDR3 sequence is CASSQGPGRYTEAFF. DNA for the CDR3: TGTGCCAGCAGCCAAGGACCGGGCAGGTACACTGAAGCTTTCTTT.

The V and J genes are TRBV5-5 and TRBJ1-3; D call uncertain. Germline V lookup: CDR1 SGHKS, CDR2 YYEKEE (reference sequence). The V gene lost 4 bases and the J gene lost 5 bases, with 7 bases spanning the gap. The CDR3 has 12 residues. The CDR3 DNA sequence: TGTGCCAGCAGCGGCGGCAGAAACACCATATATTTT. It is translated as CASSGGRNTIYF.

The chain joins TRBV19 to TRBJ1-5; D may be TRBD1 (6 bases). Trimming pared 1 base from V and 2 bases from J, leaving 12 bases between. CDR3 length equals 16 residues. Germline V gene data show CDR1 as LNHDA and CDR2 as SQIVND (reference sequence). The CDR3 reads CASSIVLGGGNQPQHF. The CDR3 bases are TGTGCCAGTAGTATAGTTTTAGGGGGTGGCAATCAGCCCCAGCATTTT. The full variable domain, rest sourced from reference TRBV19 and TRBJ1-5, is DGGITQSPKYLFRKEGQNVTLSCEQNLNHDAMYWYRQDPGQGLRLIYYSQIVNDFQKGDIAEGYSVSREKKESFPLTVTSAQKNPTAFYLCASSIVLGGGNQPQHFGDGTRLSIL.

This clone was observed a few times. The CDR3 nucleotides are TGTGCCAGCAGTTTATGGGACCGACGTCTCCACTTT. Translation: CASSLWDRRLHF. The chain uses TRBV28 and TRBJ1-6; D gene uncertain. Looked up from germline, CDR1 is MDHEN and CDR2 is SYDVKM. CDR3 length: 12 amino acids. V gave up 0 bases and J gave up 16 bases, with 10 bases separating them.

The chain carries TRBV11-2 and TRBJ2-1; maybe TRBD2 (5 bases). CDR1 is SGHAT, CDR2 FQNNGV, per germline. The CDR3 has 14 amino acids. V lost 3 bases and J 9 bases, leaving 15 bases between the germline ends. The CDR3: CASSFLAGWAEQFF. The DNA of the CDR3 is TGTGCCAGCAGCTTCCTCGCGGGCTGGGCTGAGCAGTTCTTC.

CDR3 loop: CASSFGTPQETQYF. The CDR3 DNA reads TGTGCCAGCAGTTTCGGGACCCCTCAAGAGACCCAGTACTTC. The V call is TRBV27, the J call TRBJ2-5, with D perhaps TRBD1 or TRBD2 (5 bases each). This CDR3 is 14 amino acids long. CDR1 and CDR2 from the germline V gene are MNHEY and SMNVEV (reference sequence). V shed 3 bases and J shed 2 bases, with 10 bases lying between them.

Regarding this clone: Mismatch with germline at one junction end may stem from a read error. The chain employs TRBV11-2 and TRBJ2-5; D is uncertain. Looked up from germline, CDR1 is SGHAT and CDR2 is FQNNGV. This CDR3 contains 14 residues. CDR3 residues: CASSLSPNHETQYF. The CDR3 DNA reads TGTGCCAGCAGCTTATCTCCTAACCACGAGACCCAGTACTTC.

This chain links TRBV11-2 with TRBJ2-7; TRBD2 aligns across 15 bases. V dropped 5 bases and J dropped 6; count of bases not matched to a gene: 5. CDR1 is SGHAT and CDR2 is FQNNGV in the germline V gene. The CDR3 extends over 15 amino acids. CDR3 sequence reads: CASSPRTSGRVEQYF. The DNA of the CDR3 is TGTGCCAGCAGCCCAAGGACTAGCGGGAGGGTCGAGCAGTACTTC.

The CDR3 sequence: CASSEGYGYTF. CDR3 DNA sequence: TGTGCCAGTAGTGAGGGCTATGGCTACACCTTC. The chain uses TRBV19 and TRBJ1-2, with unresolved D. This CDR3 is 11 amino acids long. CDR1 is LNHDA and CDR2 is SQIVND in the germline V gene (reference sequence). V was shortened by 5 bases and J by 4 bases, with 5 bases between the two germline ends. The variable domain in full, completed from reference TRBV19 and TRBJ1-2, reads DGGITQSPKYLFRKEGQNVTLSCEQNLNHDAMYWYRQDPGQGLRLIYYSQIVNDFQKGDIAEGYSVSREKKESFPLTVTSAQKNPTAFYLCASSEGYGYTFGSGTRLTVV.

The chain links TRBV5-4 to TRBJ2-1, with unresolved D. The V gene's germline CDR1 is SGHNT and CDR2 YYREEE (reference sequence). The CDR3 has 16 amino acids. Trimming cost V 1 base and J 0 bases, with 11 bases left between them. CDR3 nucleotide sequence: TGTGCCAGCAGCTTGTTGGGGTCGAGCTCCTACAATGAGCAGTTCTTC. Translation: CASSLLGSSSYNEQFF.

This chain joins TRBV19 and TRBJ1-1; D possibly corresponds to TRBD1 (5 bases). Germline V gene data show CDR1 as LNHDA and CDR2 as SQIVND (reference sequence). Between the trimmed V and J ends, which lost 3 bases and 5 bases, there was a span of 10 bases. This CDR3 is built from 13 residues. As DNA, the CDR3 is TGTGCCAGTAGTATGGCGGGGGGAACTGAAGCTTTCTTT. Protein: CASSMAGGTEAFF.

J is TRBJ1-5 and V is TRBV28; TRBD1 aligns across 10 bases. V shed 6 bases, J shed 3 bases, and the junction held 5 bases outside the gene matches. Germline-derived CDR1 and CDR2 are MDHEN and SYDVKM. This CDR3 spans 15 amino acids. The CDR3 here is CASRPGQGINQPQHF. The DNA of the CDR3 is TGTGCCAGCAGACCGGGACAGGGGATCAATCAGCCCCAGCATTTT.

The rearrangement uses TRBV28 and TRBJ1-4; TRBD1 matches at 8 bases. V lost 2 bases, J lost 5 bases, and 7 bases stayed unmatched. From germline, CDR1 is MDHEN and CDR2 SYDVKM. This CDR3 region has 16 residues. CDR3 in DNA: TGTGCCAGCAGTTTAGGGGACAGGAGACGGAATGAAAAACTGTTTTTT. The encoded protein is CASSLGDRRRNEKLFF.

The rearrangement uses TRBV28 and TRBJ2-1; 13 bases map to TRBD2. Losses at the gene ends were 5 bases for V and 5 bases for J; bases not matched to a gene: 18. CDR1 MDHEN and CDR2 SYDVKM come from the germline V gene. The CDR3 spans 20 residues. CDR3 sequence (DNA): TGTGCCAGCAGTCCAATGGGACTAGCGGGACCCATATGGGGAAACAATGAGCAGTTCTTC. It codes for CASSPMGLAGPIWGNNEQFF.

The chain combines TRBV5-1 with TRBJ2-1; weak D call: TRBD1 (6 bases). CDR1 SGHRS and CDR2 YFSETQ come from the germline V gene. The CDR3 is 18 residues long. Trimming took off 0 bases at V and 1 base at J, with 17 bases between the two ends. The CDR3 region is CASSLVSGDLQSYNEQFF. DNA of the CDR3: TGCGCCAGCAGCTTGGTTTCAGGGGACCTGCAATCCTACAATGAGCAGTTCTTC.

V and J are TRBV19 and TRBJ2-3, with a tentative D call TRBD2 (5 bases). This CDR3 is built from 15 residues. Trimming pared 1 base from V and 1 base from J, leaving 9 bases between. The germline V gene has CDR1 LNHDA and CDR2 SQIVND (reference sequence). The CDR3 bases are TGTGCCAGTAGTATAGGGGAGACCCGCACAGATACGCAGTATTTT. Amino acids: CASSIGETRTDTQYF.

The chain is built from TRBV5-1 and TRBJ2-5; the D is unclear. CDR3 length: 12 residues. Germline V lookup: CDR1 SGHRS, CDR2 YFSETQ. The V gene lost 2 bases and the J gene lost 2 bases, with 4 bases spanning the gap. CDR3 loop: CASSLSQETQYF. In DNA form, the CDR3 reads TGCGCCAGCAGCTTATCACAAGAGACCCAGTACTTC.

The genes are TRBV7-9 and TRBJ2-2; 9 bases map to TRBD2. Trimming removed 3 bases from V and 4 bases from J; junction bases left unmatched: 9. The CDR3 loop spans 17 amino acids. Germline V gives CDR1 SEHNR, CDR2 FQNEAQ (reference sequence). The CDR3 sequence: CASSFFLAGWGTGELFF. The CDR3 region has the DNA TGTGCCAGCAGCTTTTTCCTAGCGGGATGGGGCACCGGGGAGCTGTTTTTT.

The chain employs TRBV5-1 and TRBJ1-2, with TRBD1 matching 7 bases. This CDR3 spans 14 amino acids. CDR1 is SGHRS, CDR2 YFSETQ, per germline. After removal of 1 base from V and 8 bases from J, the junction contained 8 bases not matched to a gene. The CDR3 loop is CASSLNGRGNGYTF. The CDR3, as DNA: TGCGCCAGCAGCTTGAACGGCAGGGGGAACGGCTACACCTTC.

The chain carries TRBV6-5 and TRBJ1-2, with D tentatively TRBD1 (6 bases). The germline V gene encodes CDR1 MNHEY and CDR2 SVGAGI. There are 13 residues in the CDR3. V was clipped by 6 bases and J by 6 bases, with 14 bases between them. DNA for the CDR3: TGTGCCAGCAGCCGAGGGGGGCAAGATGGCTACACCTTC. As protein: CASSRGGQDGYTF.

The CDR3 nucleotides read TGTGCCATCAGTGAGCGGACAGCCAGCTCCTACGAGCAGTACTTC. It encodes CAISERTASSYEQYF. V is TRBV10-3 and J is TRBJ2-7; possible D gene TRBD1, 6 bases. Trimming took off 2 bases at V and 0 bases at J, with 11 bases between the two ends. The CDR3 has 15 residues. Germline values: CDR1 ENHRY, CDR2 SYGVKD.